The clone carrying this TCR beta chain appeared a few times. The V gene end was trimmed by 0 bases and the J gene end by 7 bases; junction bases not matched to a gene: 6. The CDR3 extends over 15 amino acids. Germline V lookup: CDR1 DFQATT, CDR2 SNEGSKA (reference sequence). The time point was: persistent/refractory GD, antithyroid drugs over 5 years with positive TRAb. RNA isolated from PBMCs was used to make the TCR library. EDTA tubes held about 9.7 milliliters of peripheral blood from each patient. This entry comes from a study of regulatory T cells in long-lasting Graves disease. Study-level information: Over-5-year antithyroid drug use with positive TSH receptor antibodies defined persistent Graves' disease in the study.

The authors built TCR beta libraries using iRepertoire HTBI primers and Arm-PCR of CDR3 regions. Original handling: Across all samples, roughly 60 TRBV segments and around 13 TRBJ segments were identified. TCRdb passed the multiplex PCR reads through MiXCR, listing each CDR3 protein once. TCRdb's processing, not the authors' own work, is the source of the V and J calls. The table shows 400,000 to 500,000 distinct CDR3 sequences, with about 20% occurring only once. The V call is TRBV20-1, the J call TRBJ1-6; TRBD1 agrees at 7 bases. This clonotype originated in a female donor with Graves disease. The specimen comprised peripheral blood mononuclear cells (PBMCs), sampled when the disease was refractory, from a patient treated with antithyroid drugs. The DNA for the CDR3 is TGCAGTGCTAGAGATGTGGAAGGGGGCAATTCACCCCTCCACTTT. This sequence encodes CSARDVEGGNSPLHF.